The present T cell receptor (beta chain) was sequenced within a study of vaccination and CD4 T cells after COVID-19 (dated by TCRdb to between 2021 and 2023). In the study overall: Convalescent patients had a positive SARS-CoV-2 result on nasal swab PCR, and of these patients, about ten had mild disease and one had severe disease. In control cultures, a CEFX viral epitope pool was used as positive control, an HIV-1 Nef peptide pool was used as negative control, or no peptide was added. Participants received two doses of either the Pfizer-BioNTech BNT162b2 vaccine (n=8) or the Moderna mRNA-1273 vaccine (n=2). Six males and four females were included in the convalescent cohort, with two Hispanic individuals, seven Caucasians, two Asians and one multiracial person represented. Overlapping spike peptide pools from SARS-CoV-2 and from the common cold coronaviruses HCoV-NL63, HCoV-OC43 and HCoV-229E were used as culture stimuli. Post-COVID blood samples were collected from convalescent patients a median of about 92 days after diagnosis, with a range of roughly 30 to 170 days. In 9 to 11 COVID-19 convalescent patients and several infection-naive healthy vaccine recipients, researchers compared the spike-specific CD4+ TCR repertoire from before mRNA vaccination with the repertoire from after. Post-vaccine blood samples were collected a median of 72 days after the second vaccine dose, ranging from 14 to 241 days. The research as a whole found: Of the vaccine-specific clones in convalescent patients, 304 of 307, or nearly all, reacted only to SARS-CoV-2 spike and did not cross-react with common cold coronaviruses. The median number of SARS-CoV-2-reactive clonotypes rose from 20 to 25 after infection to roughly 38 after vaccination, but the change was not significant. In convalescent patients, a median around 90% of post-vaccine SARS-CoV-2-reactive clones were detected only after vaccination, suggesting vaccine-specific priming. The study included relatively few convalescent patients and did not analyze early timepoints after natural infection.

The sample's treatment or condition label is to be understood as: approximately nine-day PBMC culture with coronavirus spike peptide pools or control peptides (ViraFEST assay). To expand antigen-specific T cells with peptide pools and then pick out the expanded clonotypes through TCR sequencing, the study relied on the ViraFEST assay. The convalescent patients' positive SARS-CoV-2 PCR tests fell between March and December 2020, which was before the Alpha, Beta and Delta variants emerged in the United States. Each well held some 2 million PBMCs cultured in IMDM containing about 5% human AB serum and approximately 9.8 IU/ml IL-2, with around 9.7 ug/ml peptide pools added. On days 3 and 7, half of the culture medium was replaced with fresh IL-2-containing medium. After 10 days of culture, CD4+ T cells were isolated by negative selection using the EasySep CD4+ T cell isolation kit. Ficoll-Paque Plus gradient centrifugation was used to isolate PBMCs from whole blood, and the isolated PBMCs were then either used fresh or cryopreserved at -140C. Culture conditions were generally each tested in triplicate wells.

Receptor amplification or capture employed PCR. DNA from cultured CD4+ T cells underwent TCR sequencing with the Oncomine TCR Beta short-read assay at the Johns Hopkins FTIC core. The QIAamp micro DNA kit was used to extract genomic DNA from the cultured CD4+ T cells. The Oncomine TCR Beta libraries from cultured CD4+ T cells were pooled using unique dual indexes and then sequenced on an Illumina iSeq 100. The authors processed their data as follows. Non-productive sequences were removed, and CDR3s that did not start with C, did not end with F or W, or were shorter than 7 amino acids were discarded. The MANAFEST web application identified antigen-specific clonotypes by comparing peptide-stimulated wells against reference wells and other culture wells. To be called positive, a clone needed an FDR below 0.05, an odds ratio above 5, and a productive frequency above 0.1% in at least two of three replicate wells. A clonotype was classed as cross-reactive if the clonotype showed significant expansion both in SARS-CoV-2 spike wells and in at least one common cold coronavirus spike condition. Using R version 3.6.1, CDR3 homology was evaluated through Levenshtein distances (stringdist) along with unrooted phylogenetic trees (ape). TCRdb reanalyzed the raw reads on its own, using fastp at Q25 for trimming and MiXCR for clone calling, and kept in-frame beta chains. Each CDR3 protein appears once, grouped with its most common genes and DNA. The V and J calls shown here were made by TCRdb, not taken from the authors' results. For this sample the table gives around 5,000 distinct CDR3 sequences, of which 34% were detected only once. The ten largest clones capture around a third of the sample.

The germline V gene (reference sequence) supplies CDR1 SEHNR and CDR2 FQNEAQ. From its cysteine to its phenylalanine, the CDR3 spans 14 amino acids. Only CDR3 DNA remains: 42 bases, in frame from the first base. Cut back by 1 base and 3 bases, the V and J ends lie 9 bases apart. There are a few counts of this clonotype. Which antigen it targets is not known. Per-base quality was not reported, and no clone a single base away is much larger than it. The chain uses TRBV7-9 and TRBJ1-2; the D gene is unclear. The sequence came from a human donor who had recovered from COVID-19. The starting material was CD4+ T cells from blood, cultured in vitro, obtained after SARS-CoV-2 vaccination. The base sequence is TGTGCCAGCAGCTTAGATCCCACGGACTATGGCTACACCTTC. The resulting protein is CASSLDPTDYGYTF.